This T cell receptor beta chain emerged from a study of monozygotic twins with inflammatory bowel disease. General study findings and limits: Distinguishing T cell subtypes was not possible. Healthy co-twins showed greater TCRbeta diversity (inverse Simpson) than IBD patients.

TCRdb processed the 5' RACE reads again and assigns one entry to each CDR3 protein, with no DNA. The sample yields 330,000 or so distinct CDR3 sequences, of which the top ten take up approximately 2%. On this clonotype: The antigen is not known.

The sequenced sample was blood. The clonotype comes from a human donor with ulcerative colitis or Crohn's disease, or a healthy co-twin of an affected twin (not recorded which).

This chain's CDR3 is CASSLRSGGHQETQYF. V and J are TRBV5-1 and TRBJ2-5; the TRBD1 assignment by TCRdb is unverifiable without DNA. The germline CDR1 and CDR2 sequences are SGHRS and YFSETQ. The CDR3 sequence is 16 residues long.